Following are 16 T cell receptor beta chains from one sample sequenced in a study of blood T cells in healthy people across ages. For the second PCR, which ran for about 6 to 11 cycles, a sample-barcoded 5' primer and a J-beta primer mix were used. TCRdb reanalysed the 5' RACE reads using MiXCR and keeps one entry per CDR3 protein. The data show more than 500,000 distinct CDR3 sequences, about 26% seen once. The specimen sequenced was blood. These receptors were taken from a woman aged 65 to 85 in good health.

This clonotype has just a few counts. The chain is built from TRBV24-1 and TRBJ2-1; D possibly corresponds to TRBD2 (6 bases). This CDR3 region has 18 residues. From germline, CDR1 is KGHDR and CDR2 SFDVKD. V was trimmed by 4 bases and J by 0 bases, leaving 18 bases between them. For the CDR3, the DNA is TGTGCCACCAGTGAACGGCGCGTCGGGGGAAGCTCCTACAATGAGCAGTTCTTC. As protein: CATSERRVGGSSYNEQFF.

This clonotype was counted between two and nine times. The chain combines TRBV29-1 with TRBJ1-4; 10 nucleotides line up with TRBD1. Germline assignment: CDR1 SQVTM and CDR2 ANQGSEA. The CDR3 runs to 13 residues. Trimming removed 4 bases from V and 7 bases from J; junction bases left unmatched: 3. CDR3 sequence (DNA): TGCAGCGTTGTCCGGGACAGGGGTGAAAAACTGTTTTTT. It encodes CSVVRDRGEKLFF.

V and J are TRBV6-2 or TRBV6-3 and TRBJ1-2; 7 nucleotides align to TRBD1. Germline V gene sequence: CDR1 MNHEY, CDR2 SVGEGT. Unmatched junction bases numbered 14, after V lost 4 bases and J lost 6 bases. This CDR3 spans 16 amino acids. The CDR3 DNA sequence: TGTGCCAGCAGTTTCGTACGGACAGGTCCCAAGGATGGCTACACCTTC. Protein: CASSFVRTGPKDGYTF.

This clonotype was picked up a small number of times. This rearrangement joins TRBV18 to TRBJ1-2; D remains unclear. The germline V gene has CDR1 KGHSH and CDR2 LQKENI. There are 15 residues in the CDR3. V lost 3 bases and J 8 bases, leaving 19 bases between the germline ends. CDR3 DNA: TGTGCCAGCTCACCGGTCGCGCGGGGAGTAGGAGGCTACACCTTC. Its translation is CASSPVARGVGGYTF.

In the case of this clonotype: A much larger clonotype is one base distant, so this may be a read error. V and J are TRBV29-1 and TRBJ2-3, with D uncertain. CDR3 length: 11 residues. Germline CDR1 and CDR2: SQVTM and ANQGSEA. Trimming shortened V by 1 base and J by 10 bases, and 9 bases separated the two germline ends. The CDR3 region has the DNA TGCAGCGTTGAAGGGGTGGATGCGCAGTATTTT. Protein product: CSVEGVDAQYF.

The CDR3 loop reads CASSPPNESYGYTF. The CDR3 DNA reads as TGTGCCAGCTCACCACCTAACGAATCCTATGGCTACACCTTC. The rearrangement joins TRBV18 to TRBJ1-2; D not resolved. The CDR3 spans 14 residues. Per the germline V gene, CDR1 is KGHSH and CDR2 is LQKENI. The V gene lost 0 bases and the J gene lost 4 bases, with 9 bases spanning the gap.

The V gene is TRBV18, the J gene TRBJ2-7, with D possibly being TRBD2 (5 bases). The V gene lost 0 bases and the J gene lost 5 bases, with 11 bases spanning the gap. The CDR3 sequence is 14 residues long. The germline CDR1 and CDR2 sequences are KGHSH and LQKENI. The CDR3 bases are TGTGCCAGCTCACCACCCTCGGGAATCCACGAGCAGTACTTC. Amino acid sequence: CASSPPSGIHEQYF.

The chain is built from TRBV27 and TRBJ1-5, with D uncertain. Germline V gene lookup returns CDR1 MNHEY and CDR2 SMNVEV (reference sequence). CDR3 length: 15 residues. V was trimmed by 5 bases and J by 3 bases, leaving 14 bases between them. In nucleotides, the CDR3 is TGTGCCAGCAGTCCGCAGGCGACTATCAATCAGCCCCAGCATTTT. Translated, it gives CASSPQATINQPQHF.

V is TRBV27 and J is TRBJ1-2; D is possibly TRBD1 (5 bases). Looked up from germline, CDR1 is MNHEY and CDR2 is SMNVEV (reference sequence). The CDR3 spans 14 residues. Trimming shortened V by 2 bases and J by 4 bases, and 11 bases separated the two germline ends. CDR3 in amino acids: CASSLKGFSYGYTF. The CDR3 region has the DNA TGTGCCAGCAGTTTAAAGGGGTTTAGCTATGGCTACACCTTC.

The chain uses TRBV29-1 and TRBJ2-5; possible D gene TRBD1, 6 bases. V lost 6 bases to trimming and J lost 3 bases, with 11 bases between them. The CDR3 consists of 12 residues. In germline, CDR1 is SQVTM, CDR2 ANQGSEA. CDR3 DNA: TGCAGCGTAGACAGGCAGGAAGAGACCCAGTACTTC. Protein: CSVDRQEETQYF.

This clonotype was picked up many times. The rearrangement joins TRBV4-2 to TRBJ2-6, with unresolved D. CDR1 is LGHNA, CDR2 YNFKEQ, per germline. The CDR3 consists of 16 residues. The V end was cut by 2 bases, the J end by 0 bases, with 8 bases between. The CDR3 reads CASSQPVGSGANVLTF. The CDR3 DNA follows: TGTGCCAGCAGCCAACCCGTGGGCTCTGGGGCCAACGTCCTGACTTTC.

This clonotype turned up a few times. The J gene is TRBJ1-6, the V gene TRBV4-2, with no clear D. CDR3 length equals 12 residues. Germline CDR1 and CDR2: LGHNA and YNFKEQ. Trimming stripped 0 bases from V and 9 bases from J, with 3 bases between. This CDR3 reads CASSQEASPLHF. The CDR3 nucleotides read TGTGCCAGCAGCCAAGAAGCTTCACCCCTCCACTTT.

This clonotype was counted only a few times. J is TRBJ1-2 and V is TRBV12-3 or TRBV12-4, with 8 bases matching TRBD1. The CDR3 is 15 residues long. Trimming took 6 bases from V and 8 from J; bases not matched to a gene: 14. The CDR3 spells CASSYLSGGAGGYTF. The CDR3 DNA follows: TGTGCCAGCAGCTACCTCTCAGGGGGCGCGGGGGGCTACACCTTC.

The V call is TRBV2, the J call TRBJ2-7; no firm D call. From germline, CDR1 is SNHLY and CDR2 FYNNEI. V lost 4 bases to trimming and J lost 4 bases, with 8 bases between them. The CDR3 sequence is 12 residues long. In DNA form, the CDR3 reads TGTGCCAGCAGTGGCGGAAAATACGAGCAGTACTTC. Its translation: CASSGGKYEQYF.

This clonotype occurred once. The chain couples TRBV5-1 to TRBJ2-1; TRBD1 matches at 10 bases. The J call is uncertain, as TRBJ2-7 better fits the DNA end. Germline V gene lookup returns CDR1 SGHRS and CDR2 YFSETQ. The CDR3 loop spans 17 amino acids. CDR3 bases: TGCGCCAGCAGCCAACACATGACTCGGGACAGGGGCGTCGAGCAGTACTTC. It specifies CASSQHMTRDRGVEQYF.

V gene TRBV20-1 combines with J gene TRBJ1-1, with TRBD1 as a possible D gene (5 bases). The CDR3 runs 14 residues. V lost 3 bases to trimming and J lost 6 bases, with 17 bases between them. Germline V gene data show CDR1 as DFQATT and CDR2 as SNEGSKA (reference sequence). The CDR3 region has the DNA TGCAGTGCTAGGACCCCCCGGGGGGACGCTGAAGCTTTCTTT. Translating gives CSARTPRGDAEAFF.